The 6 T cell receptor beta chains listed next were all sequenced from one sample in a study of blood T cells in healthy people across ages. The second PCR ran roughly 6 to 12 cycles with a sample-barcoded 5' primer and J-beta primers. TCRdb ran MiXCR on the 5' RACE reads and lists one entry per CDR3 protein. Of 650,000 to 800,000 distinct CDR3 sequences in the sample, roughly 44% are singletons; the top ten hold roughly a fifth. Sequencing was done on a sample of blood. These receptors were taken from a man aged 55 to 70 in good health.

V gene TRBV6-1 combines with J gene TRBJ1-1, with D perhaps TRBD1 (5 bases). This CDR3 has 16 residues. Between the trimmed V and J ends, which lost 7 bases and 1 base, there was a span of 19 bases. CDR1 and CDR2 from the germline V gene are MNHNS and SASEGT. The DNA of the CDR3 is TGTGCCAGCACCAGAGTTGTCGGGACGGGGAACACTGAAGCTTTCTTT. Translated, it gives CASTRVVGTGNTEAFF.

The J gene is TRBJ2-5, the V gene TRBV12-3 or TRBV12-4; a weak D match, TRBD2 (5 bases). Between the trimmed V and J ends, which lost 3 bases and 11 bases, there was a span of 19 bases. The CDR3 covers 14 residues. The CDR3: CASSLKRVGTEQYF. The CDR3 DNA reads as TGTGCCAGCAGTTTGAAGAGGGTCGGAACGGAGCAGTACTTC.

This clonotype has a handful of counts. V gene TRBV7-2 combines with J gene TRBJ2-3; either TRBD1 or TRBD2 may fit D (6 bases each). This CDR3 has 15 amino acids. Trimming removed 5 bases at V and 2 bases at J, with 14 bases between. Per germline, CDR1 SGHTA and CDR2 FQGNSA. The CDR3 region is CASSPRGVHTDTQYF. The DNA of the CDR3 is TGTGCCAGCAGCCCGAGGGGGGTTCACACAGATACGCAGTATTTT.

The V gene is TRBV12-3 or TRBV12-4, the J gene TRBJ2-1; possibly TRBD2 for D (7 bases). This CDR3 contains 14 residues. With 7 bases removed from V and 8 bases from J, the gap between germline ends came to 18 bases. As DNA, the CDR3 is TGTGCCAGCAAAGGACAGTGGCTAGCGGATGAGCAGTTCTTC. Translated, it gives CASKGQWLADEQFF.

The chain employs TRBV6-6 and TRBJ2-5; TRBD1 matches at 7 bases. The V gene end was trimmed by 5 bases and the J gene end by 5 bases; junction bases not matched to a gene: 5. The CDR3 covers 13 residues. Germline assignment: CDR1 MNHNY and CDR2 SVGAGI (reference sequence). As DNA, the CDR3 is TGTGCCAGCAGTGACAGGGCCACGGAGACCCAGTACTTC. Protein sequence: CASSDRATETQYF.

This clonotype was observed a handful of times. In DNA form, the CDR3 reads TGTGCCAGCAGCGTTAGGGACAGATCATTCATCTACGAGCAGTACTTC. Residues: CASSVRDRSFIYEQYF. The chain combines TRBV7-2 with TRBJ2-7, with TRBD1 identical over 7 bases. The V and J ends lost 5 bases and 3 bases, in that order; junction bases with no gene match: 13. Germline lookup yields CDR1 SGHTA and CDR2 FQGNSA. This CDR3 is 16 amino acids long.